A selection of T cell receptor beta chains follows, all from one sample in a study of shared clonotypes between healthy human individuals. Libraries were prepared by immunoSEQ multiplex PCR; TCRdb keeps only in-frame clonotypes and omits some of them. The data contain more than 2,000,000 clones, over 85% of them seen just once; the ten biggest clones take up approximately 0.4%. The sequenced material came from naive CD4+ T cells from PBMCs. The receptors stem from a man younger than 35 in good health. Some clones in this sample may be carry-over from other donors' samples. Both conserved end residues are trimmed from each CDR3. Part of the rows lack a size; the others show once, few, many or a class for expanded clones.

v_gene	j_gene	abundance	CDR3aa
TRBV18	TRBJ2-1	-	ASSPRLGGYNEQF
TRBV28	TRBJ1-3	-	ASRARGLGGNTIY
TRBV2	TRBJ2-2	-	ASSGEENTGELF
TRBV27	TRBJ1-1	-	ASSFRDKNTEAF
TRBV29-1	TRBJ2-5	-	SVVGVSQETQY
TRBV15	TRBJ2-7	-	ATSSSGSSYEQY
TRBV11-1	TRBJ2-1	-	ASSPQTAKNEQF
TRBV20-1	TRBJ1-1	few	SVSPNTEAF
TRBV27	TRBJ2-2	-	ASRSLQGMAGELF
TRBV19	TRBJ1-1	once	ASSPPAYFRGTEAF
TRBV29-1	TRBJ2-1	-	SAGTDSYNEQF
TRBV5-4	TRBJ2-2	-	ASSFRGLAGGNTGELF
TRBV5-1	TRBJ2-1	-	ASSADISSYNEQF
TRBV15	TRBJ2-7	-	ATSTSLPGSYEQY
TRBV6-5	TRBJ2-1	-	ASSSLVGGTYNEQF
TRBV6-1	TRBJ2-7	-	ASRLQSLLNEQY
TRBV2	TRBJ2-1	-	ASTIISEQF
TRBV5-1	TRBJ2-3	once	ASSVFPTSGITDTQY
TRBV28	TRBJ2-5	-	ASNSGLAGGVGETQY
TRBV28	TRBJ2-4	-	ASSLTTGGTH
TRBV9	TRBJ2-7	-	ASSVASSGSHEQY
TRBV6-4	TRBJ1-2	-	ASSRGQGPYGYT